The 3 T cell receptor beta chains presented below share a single source sample, sequenced in a study of shared clonotypes between healthy human individuals. The table came from immunoSEQ multiplex PCR; TCRdb's copy has only in-frame clones and leaves some out. The sample carries nearly 1 million clones, 60% to 85% recorded once. Material: memory CD4+ T cells sorted from blood. Stated subset: CD45RA-negative fraction. The receptor source for this set is a man aged 18 to 30 in good health.

This sequence joins TRBV5-1 and TRBJ1-3; no reliable D call. Per the germline V gene, CDR1 is SGHRS and CDR2 is YFSETQ. This CDR3 is built from 14 residues. The V end was cut by 2 bases, the J end by 4 bases, with 10 bases between. Written as DNA, the CDR3 is TGCGCCAGCAGCTTATCGGCCCAAGGAAACACCATATATTTT. This codes for CASSLSAQGNTIYF.

This clone was seen once. V gene TRBV27 combines with J gene TRBJ2-1; 7 positions agree with TRBD1. V lost 3 bases, J lost 3 bases, and 5 bases stayed unmatched. Germline values: CDR1 MNHEY, CDR2 SMNVEV (reference sequence). The CDR3 has 15 residues. The chain's CDR3 is CASSLGDSRYNEQFF. The CDR3 region has the DNA TGTGCCAGCAGTTTGGGGGACAGCCGCTACAATGAGCAGTTCTTC.

This rearrangement joins TRBV5-4 to TRBJ2-2, with 8 bases that match TRBD1. Germline V lookup: CDR1 SGHNT, CDR2 YYREEE (reference sequence). There are 14 residues in the CDR3. V shed 0 bases and J 8 bases; nucleotides not matched to a gene: 3. CDR3 sequence: CASSLDQGAGELFF. The CDR3 DNA reads as TGTGCCAGCAGCTTGGATCAGGGGGCAGGGGAGCTGTTTTTT.